The entry below describes one T cell receptor (beta chain). This clonotype was picked up many times. Its antigen is currently not known. No much larger clone exists at a distance of one base, and base qualities are not known. This entry belongs to a study of CD8 T cells in ankylosing spondylitis (dated by TCRdb to about 2017). Regarding the complete study: To find TCR variants linked to disease, the study profiled T cell receptor beta repertoires in ankylosing spondylitis patients and healthy donors. Peripheral blood samples were taken, and synovial fluid was additionally collected from ankylosing spondylitis patients. The full study cohort comprised about 24 ankylosing spondylitis patients and approximately 100 healthy donors. Summary of the overall study and its limitations: The disease-linked clones had a CD8+ phenotype and were found at relatively low frequencies in peripheral blood. The disease-linked clones were reported as significantly enriched in matched synovial fluid samples from ankylosing spondylitis patients. A TCR beta motif of about 8 highly homologous amino acid variants appeared characteristic of blood from ankylosing spondylitis patients. Some motif variants had previously been reported in the synovial fluid and blood of reactive arthritis patients, which suggests shared mechanisms of disease initiation.

CDR1 is given as SGHRS and CDR2 as YFSETQ, both from the germline V gene. Trimming takes 0 bases from V and 7 bases from J, and the germline ends sit 13 bases apart. The CDR3 sequence holds 14 residues, the cysteine and phenylalanine included. Only the CDR3 DNA is retained, 42 bases long and in frame from the first base. TCRdb shows the sequencer as Illumina HiSeq 2500. Quantitative 5'-RACE with molecular barcodes was the method used to prepare the TCR beta libraries. In the paper's pipeline: A new computational method based on a probabilistic model of VDJ rearrangement was used to identify disease-linked TCR variants. TCRdb reprocessing: public reads trimmed at Q25 with fastp, clones called with MiXCR, in-frame beta chains kept. Rows with one shared CDR3 protein collapse into an entry with the most common genes and DNA. The V and J calls were determined by TCRdb, not by the authors. The sample contains hundreds of thousands of distinct CDR3 sequences, roughly a tenth of them found a single time. Clones ranked in the top ten supply around a fifth of the sample.

The TCR was taken from a male donor with ankylosing spondylitis or in good health (not recorded which). The specimen was blood, either unsorted or a sorted T cell fraction (not recorded which). The V and J segments used are TRBV5-1 and TRBJ1-1; too little of a D gene remains to name it. The nucleotides read TGCGCCAGCAGCTTGGGGGCTGTGGCAGTTGAAGCTTTCTTT. Its protein reads: CASSLGAVAVEAFF.